This T cell receptor beta chain was identified in a study of CD8 T cells in ankylosing spondylitis. Study findings and constraints: Clones tied to disease were said to be significantly enriched in matched ankylosing spondylitis synovial fluid. Blood of patients with ankylosing spondylitis appeared to be characterized by a TCR beta motif of roughly eight highly homologous variants. In reactive arthritis synovial fluid and blood, some motif variants had been reported before.

By share, this clonotype counts as medium-sized. The antigen is not known. V lost 0 bases, J lost 0 bases, and 15 bases stayed unmatched. The CDR3 is 20 residues long. Germline CDR1 DFQATT, CDR2 SNEGSKA (reference sequence). For TCR beta, libraries came from quantitative 5'-RACE with molecular barcodes. Via MiXCR, TCRdb re-called the 5' RACE reads, giving one row per CDR3 protein. The table shows tens of thousands of distinct CDR3 sequences, with over 9% occurring only once. This clonotype was obtained from a male donor with ankylosing spondylitis or in good health (not recorded which). The rearrangement joins TRBV20-1 to TRBJ1-5; TRBD1 agrees at 9 bases. Sequenced sample: blood, either unsorted or a sorted T cell fraction (not recorded which). The CDR3 DNA sequence: TGCAGTGCTAGAGATCCGTTCGGGACAGGGTACCTCAATAGCAATCAGCCCCAGCATTTT. It codes for CSARDPFGTGYLNSNQPQHF.